Included here is one T cell receptor (beta chain) sequence, with context. What it recognizes is unknown. The record originates from a study of cytomegalovirus exposure and HLA in healthy donors. Overall study results and limits: Certain sequence variants were highly shared and formed a cluster, and this cluster was likely a sequencing artifact.

Germline CDR1 and CDR2: MDHEN and SYDVKM. This CDR3 is built from 13 residues. Trimming took 8 bases from V and 3 from J, leaving 10 bases between them. Those who donated were healthy bone marrow donors. With 60 Vbeta and 13 Jbeta primers, the PCR was carried out. In the original workflow: Later, tens of millions of unique TCR beta chains were counted in an analysis, and roughly 11 million of them were shared. Data came from immunoSEQ multiplex PCR; TCRdb stores just in-frame clones and leaves some out. V and J calls and clone size are as listed in that table; D and trimming were resolved from the DNA. Its table lists 70,000 to 100,000 clones.

Sequencing was done on a sample of PBMCs. The rearrangement joins TRBV28 to TRBJ1-4; D remains unclear. The TCR was taken from a man aged 18 to 35 in good health and CMV-seropositive. The CDR3 DNA follows: TGTGCCAGCTCTGGCAGTTCTAATGAAAAACTGTTTTTT. Its translation: CASSGSSNEKLFF.